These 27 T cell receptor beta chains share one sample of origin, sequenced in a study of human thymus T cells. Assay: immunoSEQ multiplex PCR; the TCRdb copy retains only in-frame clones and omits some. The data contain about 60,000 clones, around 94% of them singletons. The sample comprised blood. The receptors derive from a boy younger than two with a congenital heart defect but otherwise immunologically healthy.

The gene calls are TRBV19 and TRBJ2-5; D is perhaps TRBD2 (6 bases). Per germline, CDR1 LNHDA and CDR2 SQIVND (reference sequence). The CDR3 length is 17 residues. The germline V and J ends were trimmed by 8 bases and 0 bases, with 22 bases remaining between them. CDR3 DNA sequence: TGTGCCAGTCGGGACTCCTCCCCAACTACTTACCAAGAGACCCAGTACTTC. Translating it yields CASRDSSPTTYQETQYF.

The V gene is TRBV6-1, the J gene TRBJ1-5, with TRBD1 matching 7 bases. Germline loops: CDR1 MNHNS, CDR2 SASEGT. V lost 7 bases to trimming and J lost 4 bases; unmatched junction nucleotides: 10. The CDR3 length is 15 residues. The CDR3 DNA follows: TGTGCCAGCATCAAAGGGGGGACAGAAAATCAGCCCCAGCATTTT. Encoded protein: CASIKGGTENQPQHF.

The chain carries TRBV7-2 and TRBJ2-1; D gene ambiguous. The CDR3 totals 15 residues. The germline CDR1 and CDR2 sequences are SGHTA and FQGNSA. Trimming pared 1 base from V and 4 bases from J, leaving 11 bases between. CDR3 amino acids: CASSLVWYGYNEQFF. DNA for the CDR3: TGTGCCAGCAGCTTAGTCTGGTACGGGTACAATGAGCAGTTCTTC.

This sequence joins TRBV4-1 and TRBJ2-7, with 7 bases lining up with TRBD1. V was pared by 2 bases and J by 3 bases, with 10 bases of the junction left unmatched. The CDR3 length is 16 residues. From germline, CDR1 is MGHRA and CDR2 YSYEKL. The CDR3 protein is CASSQRDREGVYEQYF. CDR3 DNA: TGCGCCAGCAGCCAACGAGACAGGGAAGGTGTCTACGAGCAGTACTTC.

CDR3 sequence reads: CASSPPGTDTQYF. The CDR3 DNA reads TGTGCCAGCAGTCCCCCGGGCACAGATACGCAGTATTTT. The rearrangement uses TRBV6-5 and TRBJ2-3; D remains ambiguous. CDR1 is MNHEY, CDR2 SVGAGI, per germline. The CDR3 has 13 residues. The ends were cut back, 5 bases at V and 1 base at J, with 7 bases in the middle.

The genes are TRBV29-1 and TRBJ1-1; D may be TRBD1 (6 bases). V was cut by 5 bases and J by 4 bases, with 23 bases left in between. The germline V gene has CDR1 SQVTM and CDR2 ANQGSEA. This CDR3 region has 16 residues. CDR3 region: CSVKEGGVFATTEAFF. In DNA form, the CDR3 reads TGCAGCGTTAAGGAGGGGGGGGTCTTCGCGACCACTGAAGCTTTCTTT.

CDR3 bases: TGTGCCATCAGTCTAGGACTAGCCCCAGATACGCAGTATTTT. As protein: CAISLGLAPDTQYF. The rearrangement links TRBV10-3 to TRBJ2-3; 8 bases agree with TRBD2. V dropped 5 bases and J dropped 4; count of bases not matched to a gene: 5. CDR1 is ENHRY and CDR2 is SYGVKD in the germline V gene. This CDR3 is built from 14 residues.

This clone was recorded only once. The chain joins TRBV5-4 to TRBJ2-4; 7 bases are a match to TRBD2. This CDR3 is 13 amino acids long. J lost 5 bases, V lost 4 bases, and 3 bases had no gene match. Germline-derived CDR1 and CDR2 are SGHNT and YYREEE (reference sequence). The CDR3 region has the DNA TGTGCCAGCAGCATCGGACTAGAAAACATTCAGTACTTC. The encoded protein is CASSIGLENIQYF.

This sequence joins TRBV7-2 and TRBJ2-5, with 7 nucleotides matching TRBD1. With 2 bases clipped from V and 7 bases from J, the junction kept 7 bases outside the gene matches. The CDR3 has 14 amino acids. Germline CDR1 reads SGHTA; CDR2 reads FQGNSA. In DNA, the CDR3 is TGTGCCAGCAGCTTACAGGGGGTCGGCGGGACCCAGTACTTC. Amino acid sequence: CASSLQGVGGTQYF. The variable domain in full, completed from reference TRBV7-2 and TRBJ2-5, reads GAGVSQSPSNKVTEKGKDVELRCDPISGHTALYWYRQSLGQGLEFLIYFQGNSAPDKSGLPSDRFSAERTGGSVSTLTIQRTQQEDSAVYLCASSLQGVGGTQYFGPGTRLLVL.

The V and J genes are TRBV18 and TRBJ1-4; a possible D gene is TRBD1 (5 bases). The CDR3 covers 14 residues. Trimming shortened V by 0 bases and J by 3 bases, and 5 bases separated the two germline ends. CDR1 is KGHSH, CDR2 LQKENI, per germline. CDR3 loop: CASSPPGANEKLFF. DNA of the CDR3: TGTGCCAGCTCACCACCGGGGGCTAATGAAAAACTGTTTTTT.

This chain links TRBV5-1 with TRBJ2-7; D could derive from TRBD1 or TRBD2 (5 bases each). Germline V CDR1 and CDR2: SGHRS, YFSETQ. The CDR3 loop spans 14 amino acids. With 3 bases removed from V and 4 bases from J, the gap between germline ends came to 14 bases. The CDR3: CASSSPGRRYEQYF. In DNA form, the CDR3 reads TGCGCCAGCAGCTCCCCGGGACGCCGATACGAGCAGTACTTC.

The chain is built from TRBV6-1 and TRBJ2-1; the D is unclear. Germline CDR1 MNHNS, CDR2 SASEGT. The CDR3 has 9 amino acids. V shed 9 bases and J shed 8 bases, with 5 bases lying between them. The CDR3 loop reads CARSDEQFF. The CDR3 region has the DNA TGTGCCAGGTCCGATGAGCAGTTCTTC.

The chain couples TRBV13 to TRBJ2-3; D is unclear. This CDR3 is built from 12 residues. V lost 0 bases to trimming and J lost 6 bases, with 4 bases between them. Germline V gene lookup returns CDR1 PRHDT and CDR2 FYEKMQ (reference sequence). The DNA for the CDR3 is TGTGCCAGCAGCTTAGGCTGGGATACGCAGTATTTT. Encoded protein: CASSLGWDTQYF.

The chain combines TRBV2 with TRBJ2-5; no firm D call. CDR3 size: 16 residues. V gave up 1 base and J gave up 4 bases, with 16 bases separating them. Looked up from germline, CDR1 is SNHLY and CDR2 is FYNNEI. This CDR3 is CASSEGRRAPGETQYF. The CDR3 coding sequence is TGTGCCAGCAGTGAAGGCCGAAGGGCCCCGGGAGAGACCCAGTACTTC.

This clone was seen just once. The CDR3 DNA sequence: TGCGCCAGCAGCCAAGTTCAACGGTCGGAAGCTTTCTTT. As protein: CASSQVQRSEAFF. The rearrangement links TRBV4-1 to TRBJ1-1; D not certain. Germline V gene lookup returns CDR1 MGHRA and CDR2 YSYEKL. The CDR3 covers 13 residues. V was clipped by 1 base and J by 8 bases, with 11 bases between them.

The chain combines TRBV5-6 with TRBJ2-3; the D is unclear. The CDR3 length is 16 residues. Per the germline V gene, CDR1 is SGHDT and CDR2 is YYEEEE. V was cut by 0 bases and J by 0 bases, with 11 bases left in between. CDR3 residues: CASSLEELGSTDTQYF. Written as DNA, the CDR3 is TGTGCCAGCAGCTTGGAGGAGCTAGGGAGCACAGATACGCAGTATTTT.

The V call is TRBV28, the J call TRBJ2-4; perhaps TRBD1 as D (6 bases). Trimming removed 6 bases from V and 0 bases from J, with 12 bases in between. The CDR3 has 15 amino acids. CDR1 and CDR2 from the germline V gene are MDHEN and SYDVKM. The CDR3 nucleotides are TGTGCCAGCAGCAGCGGACAGTTAGCCAAAAACATTCAGTACTTC. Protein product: CASSSGQLAKNIQYF.

Here the CDR3 reads CASSFEGLSSGNTIYF. The CDR3, as DNA: TGTGCCAGCAGCTTTGAGGGGTTGAGCTCTGGAAACACCATATATTTT. J is TRBJ1-3 and V is TRBV5-4; D might be TRBD1 (5 bases). Germline assignment: CDR1 SGHNT and CDR2 YYREEE (reference sequence). Trimming took off 2 bases at V and 0 bases at J, with 12 bases between the two ends. This CDR3 spans 16 amino acids. The full variable domain, its missing parts supplied by reference TRBV5-4 and TRBJ1-3, is ETGVTQSPTHLIKTRGQQVTLRCSSQSGHNTVSWYQQALGQGPQFIFQYYREEENGRGNFPPRFSGLQFPNYSSELNVNALELDDSALYLCASSFEGLSSGNTIYFGEGSWLTVV.

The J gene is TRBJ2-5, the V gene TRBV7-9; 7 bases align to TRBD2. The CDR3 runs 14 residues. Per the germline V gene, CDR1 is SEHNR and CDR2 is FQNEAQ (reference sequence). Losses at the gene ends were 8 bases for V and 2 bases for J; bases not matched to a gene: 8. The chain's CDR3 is CASGKSGGQETQYF. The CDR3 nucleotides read TGTGCCAGCGGAAAGTCGGGGGGACAAGAGACCCAGTACTTC.

The CDR3 reads CASSGVGSNQPQHF. CDR3 sequence (DNA): TGTGCCAGCAGCGGGGTCGGTAGCAATCAGCCCCAGCATTTT. The chain combines TRBV5-5 with TRBJ1-5, with D unclear. Germline V CDR1 and CDR2: SGHKS, YYEKEE (reference sequence). The CDR3 loop spans 14 amino acids. Trimming took 4 bases from V and 0 from J, leaving 8 bases between them. The full variable domain, rest sourced from reference TRBV5-5 and TRBJ1-5, is DAGVTQSPTHLIKTRGQQVTLRCSPISGHKSVSWYQQVLGQGPQFIFQYYEKEERGRGNFPDRFSARQFPNYSSELNVNALLLGDSALYLCASSGVGSNQPQHFGDGTRLSIL.

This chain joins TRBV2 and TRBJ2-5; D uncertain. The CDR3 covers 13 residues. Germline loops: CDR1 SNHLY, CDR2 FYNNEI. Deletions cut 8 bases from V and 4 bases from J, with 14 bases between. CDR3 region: CASEKDKGETQYF. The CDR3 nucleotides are TGTGCCAGCGAAAAAGACAAAGGAGAGACCCAGTACTTC.

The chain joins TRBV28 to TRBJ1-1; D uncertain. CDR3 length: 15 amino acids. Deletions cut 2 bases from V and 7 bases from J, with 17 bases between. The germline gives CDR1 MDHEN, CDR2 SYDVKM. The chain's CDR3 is CASSLSGGPLFEAFF. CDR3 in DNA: TGTGCCAGCAGTTTAAGCGGTGGGCCGCTCTTTGAAGCTTTCTTT.

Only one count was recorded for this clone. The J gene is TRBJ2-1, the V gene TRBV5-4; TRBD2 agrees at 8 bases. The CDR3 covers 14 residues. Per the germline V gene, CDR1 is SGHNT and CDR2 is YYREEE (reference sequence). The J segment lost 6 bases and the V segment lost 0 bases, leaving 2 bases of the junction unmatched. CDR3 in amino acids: CASSLGGGLNEQFF. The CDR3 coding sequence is TGTGCCAGCAGCTTGGGCGGGGGGCTCAATGAGCAGTTCTTC. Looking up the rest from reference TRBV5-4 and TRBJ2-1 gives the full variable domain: ETGVTQSPTHLIKTRGQQVTLRCSSQSGHNTVSWYQQALGQGPQFIFQYYREEENGRGNFPPRFSGLQFPNYSSELNVNALELDDSALYLCASSLGGGLNEQFFGPGTRLTVL.

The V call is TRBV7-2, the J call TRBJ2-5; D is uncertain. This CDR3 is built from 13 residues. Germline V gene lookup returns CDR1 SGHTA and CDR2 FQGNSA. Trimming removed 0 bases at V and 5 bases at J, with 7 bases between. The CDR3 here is CASSLAGAETQYF. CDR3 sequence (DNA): TGTGCCAGCAGCTTAGCGGGCGCGGAGACCCAGTACTTC.

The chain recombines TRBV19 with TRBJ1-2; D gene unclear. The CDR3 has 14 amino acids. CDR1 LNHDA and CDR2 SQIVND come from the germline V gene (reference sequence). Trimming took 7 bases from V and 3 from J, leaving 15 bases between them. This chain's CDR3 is CASTPLQTYYGYTF. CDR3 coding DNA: TGTGCCAGTACCCCACTCCAGACCTACTATGGCTACACCTTC. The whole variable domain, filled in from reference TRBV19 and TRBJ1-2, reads DGGITQSPKYLFRKEGQNVTLSCEQNLNHDAMYWYRQDPGQGLRLIYYSQIVNDFQKGDIAEGYSVSREKKESFPLTVTSAQKNPTAFYLCASTPLQTYYGYTFGSGTRLTVV.

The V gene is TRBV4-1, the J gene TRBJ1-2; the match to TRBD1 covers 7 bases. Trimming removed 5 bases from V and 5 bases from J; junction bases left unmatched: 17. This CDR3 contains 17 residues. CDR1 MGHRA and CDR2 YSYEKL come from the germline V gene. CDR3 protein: CASSELVHRGGDYGYTF. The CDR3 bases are TGCGCCAGCAGCGAACTCGTCCACAGGGGAGGAGATTATGGCTACACCTTC.

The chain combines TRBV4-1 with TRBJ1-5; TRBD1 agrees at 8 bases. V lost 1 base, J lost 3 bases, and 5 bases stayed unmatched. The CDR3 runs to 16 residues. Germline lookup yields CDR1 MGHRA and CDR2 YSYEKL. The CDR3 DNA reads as TGCGCCAGCAGCCAAGGGACAGGGCTGGCCAATCAGCCCCAGCATTTT. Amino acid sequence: CASSQGTGLANQPQHF.